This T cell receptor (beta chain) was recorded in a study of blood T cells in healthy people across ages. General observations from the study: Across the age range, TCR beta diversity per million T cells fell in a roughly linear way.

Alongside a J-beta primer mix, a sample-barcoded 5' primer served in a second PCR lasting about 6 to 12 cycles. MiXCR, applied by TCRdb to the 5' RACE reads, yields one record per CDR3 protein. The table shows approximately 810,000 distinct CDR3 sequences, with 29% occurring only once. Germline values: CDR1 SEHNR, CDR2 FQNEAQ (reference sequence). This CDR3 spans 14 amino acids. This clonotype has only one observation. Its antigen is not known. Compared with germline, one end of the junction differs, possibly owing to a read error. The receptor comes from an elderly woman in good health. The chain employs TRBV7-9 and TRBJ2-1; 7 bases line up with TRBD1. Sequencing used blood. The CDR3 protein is CAGQGGFLYSEQFF. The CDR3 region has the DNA TGTGCCGGCCAAGGGGGCTTTCTCTACAGTGAGCAGTTCTTC.